The 31 T cell receptor beta chains given below trace back to one sample, sequenced in a study of T cells in localized non-small cell lung cancer. Some clones are missing from TCRdb's copy, which holds only in-frame ones; the method was immunoSEQ multiplex PCR. The table records some 52,000 clones, around three quarters of them present only once. The sample here was PBMCs, taken before any cancer treatment. These receptors all stem from a woman aged 35 to 75 with stage II lung adenocarcinoma.

The chain joins TRBV6-5 to TRBJ1-4; D uncertain. Germline V lookup: CDR1 MNHEY, CDR2 SVGAGI. The CDR3 length is 12 residues. Trimming cost V 5 bases and J 10 bases, with 11 bases left between them. The CDR3 sequence is CASSPGELKLFF. The CDR3 DNA follows: TGTGCCAGCAGTCCCGGGGAGCTAAAACTGTTTTTT.

This chain links TRBV7-2 with TRBJ1-1, with 9 bases aligning to TRBD1. This CDR3 comprises 13 residues. Germline assignment: CDR1 SGHTA and CDR2 FQGNSA. Trimming at V came to 5 bases and at J to 14 bases, leaving 12 bases not matched to a gene. The CDR3 region has the DNA TGTGCCAGCAGCACAGGGAACCGGGACAGGGCGTTCTTT. It specifies CASSTGNRDRAFF.

The chain carries TRBV18 and TRBJ2-5; 9 bases are a match to TRBD1. V was pared by 2 bases and J by 0 bases, with 4 bases of the junction left unmatched. The CDR3 loop spans 16 amino acids. Germline V gives CDR1 KGHSH, CDR2 LQKENI. This CDR3 reads CASSPTTGGDQETQYF. CDR3 nucleotide sequence: TGTGCCAGCTCACCAACCACAGGGGGCGACCAAGAGACCCAGTACTTC.

This clone was observed once. The rearrangement uses TRBV4-1 and TRBJ2-3; the match to TRBD2 covers 14 bases. Germline CDR1 is MGHRA and CDR2 is YSYEKL. V shed 4 bases, J shed 2 bases, and the junction held 5 bases outside the gene matches. CDR3 length: 17 residues. Here the CDR3 DNA reads TGCGCCAGCAGCCTGGGACTAGCGGGGGTTTCCACAGATACGCAGTATTTT. Its translation is CASSLGLAGVSTDTQYF.

The rearrangement joins TRBV18 to TRBJ1-1; weak D call: TRBD1 (6 bases). Trimming took off 2 bases at V and 2 bases at J, with 12 bases between the two ends. The length of the CDR3 is 15 residues. CDR1 KGHSH and CDR2 LQKENI come from the germline V gene. The DNA of the CDR3 is TGTGCCAGCTCACCAGCGTACAGGGATAACACTGAAGCTTTCTTT. The encoded protein is CASSPAYRDNTEAFF.

This clone is medium-sized (0.01 to 0.1%) by share. This chain joins TRBV30 and TRBJ2-5; 8 positions agree with TRBD1. Germline values: CDR1 GTSNPN, CDR2 SVGIG (reference sequence). The CDR3 runs to 15 residues. Losses at the gene ends were 1 base for V and 5 bases for J; bases not matched to a gene: 9. This CDR3 is CAWSENRGFEETQYF. CDR3 nucleotide sequence: TGTGCCTGGAGTGAGAACAGGGGGTTCGAGGAGACCCAGTACTTC.

This clone showed up just a few times. The chain joins TRBV25-1 to TRBJ1-1; D call uncertain. This CDR3 is built from 15 residues. The germline CDR1 and CDR2 sequences are MGHDK and SYGVNS. V was shortened by 5 bases and J by 1 base, with 14 bases between the two germline ends. Here the CDR3 DNA reads TGTGCCAGCAGTCACTTGGAAGGGCCGAACACTGAAGCTTTCTTT. Its translation is CASSHLEGPNTEAFF.

The V and J genes are TRBV5-1 and TRBJ2-1, with 13 bases identical to TRBD2. V trimming: 5 bases; J trimming: 4 bases; junction bases outside the gene matches: 6. The germline V gene encodes CDR1 SGHRS and CDR2 YFSETQ. This CDR3 has 16 amino acids. CDR3 region: CASSHTSGGDYNEQFF. The DNA of the CDR3 is TGCGCCAGCAGTCATACTAGCGGGGGGGATTACAATGAGCAGTTCTTC. Full variable domain (rest looked up from reference TRBV5-1 and TRBJ2-1): KAGVTQTPRYLIKTRGQQVTLSCSPISGHRSVSWYQQTPGQGLQFLFEYFSETQRNKGNFPGRFSGRQFSNSRSEMNVSTLELGDSALYLCASSHTSGGDYNEQFFGPGTRLTVL.

This chain uses TRBV6-6 with TRBJ1-5; D may be TRBD1 (5 bases). V dropped 6 bases and J dropped 1 base, with 10 bases sitting between them. CDR3 length: 14 residues. Germline-derived CDR1 and CDR2 are MNHNY and SVGAGI (reference sequence). The CDR3 region has the DNA TGTGCCAGCAGGTACCGACAGAGCAATCAGCCCCAGCATTTT. It encodes CASRYRQSNQPQHF.

This sequence joins TRBV19 and TRBJ1-5; 7 bases align to TRBD1. CDR1 and CDR2 from the germline V gene are LNHDA and SQIVND (reference sequence). The CDR3 length is 16 residues. Germline trimming cut 6 bases from V and 0 bases from J; bases unmatched to any gene: 8. The CDR3 reads CASSQQGFYSNQPQHF. Written as DNA, the CDR3 is TGTGCCAGTAGCCAACAGGGGTTTTATAGCAATCAGCCCCAGCATTTT.

This clone was counted a single time. The gene calls are TRBV6-6 and TRBJ1-3; TRBD1 matches at 7 bases. The CDR3 spans 15 residues. The V segment lost 8 bases and the J segment 1 base; nucleotides outside the gene matches: 8. CDR1 MNHNY and CDR2 SVGAGI come from the germline V gene (reference sequence). CDR3 coding DNA: TGTGCCAGCGGTGTAAGGGGACAGTCTGGAAACACCATATATTTT. Encoded protein: CASGVRGQSGNTIYF.

The CDR3 nucleotides are TGTGCCAGCAGCGGTACCGGGACAGGGGTCCCTGGAAACACCATATATTTT. This encodes CASSGTGTGVPGNTIYF. V and J are TRBV9 and TRBJ1-3; 10 bases map to TRBD1. CDR1 and CDR2 (germline): SGDLS, YYNGEE. V trimming: 3 bases; J trimming: 2 bases; junction bases outside the gene matches: 8. The CDR3 covers 17 residues. Full variable domain (outside the CDR3, taken from reference TRBV9 and TRBJ1-3): DSGVTQTPKHLITATGQRVTLRCSPRSGDLSVYWYQQSLDQGLQFLIQYYNGEERAKGNILERFSAQQFPDLHSELNLSSLELGDSALYFCASSGTGTGVPGNTIYFGEGSWLTVV.

This chain connects TRBV5-1 to TRBJ2-7, with 8 positions matching TRBD1. Germline-derived CDR1 and CDR2 are SGHRS and YFSETQ. The CDR3 spans 14 residues. J lost 6 bases, V lost 0 bases, and 5 bases had no gene match. The CDR3 coding sequence is TGCGCCAGCAGCTTGGGGACAGGGCTTGGCGAGCAGTACTTC. This codes for CASSLGTGLGEQYF.

This chain uses TRBV5-4 with TRBJ1-1; D uncertain. Germline values: CDR1 SGHNT, CDR2 YYREEE (reference sequence). This CDR3 spans 13 amino acids. Trimming pared 0 bases from V and 5 bases from J, leaving 8 bases between. Written as DNA, the CDR3 is TGTGCCAGCAGCTTGGGAACGGGGACTGAAGCTTTCTTT. It yields the protein CASSLGTGTEAFF.

The V gene is TRBV7-6, the J gene TRBJ2-3; 8 nucleotides agree with TRBD2. V was pared by 1 base and J by 2 bases, with 8 bases of the junction left unmatched. Germline-derived CDR1 and CDR2 are SGHVS and FNYEAQ. The CDR3 has 17 amino acids. This chain's CDR3 is CASSLVSERGFTDTQYF. Here the CDR3 DNA reads TGTGCCAGCAGCTTAGTGTCGGAGCGGGGGTTCACAGATACGCAGTATTTT.

This clone has more than one count but fewer than ten. The chain carries TRBV9 and TRBJ2-3; no firm D call. The CDR3 is made up of 15 amino acids. The germline V gene encodes CDR1 SGDLS and CDR2 YYNGEE. The V gene lost 0 bases and the J gene lost 2 bases, with 10 bases spanning the gap. CDR3 sequence: CASSVEKLTTDTQYF. In DNA, the CDR3 is TGTGCCAGCAGCGTAGAGAAGTTAACCACAGATACGCAGTATTTT.

The V and J genes are TRBV2 and TRBJ2-4; D gene ambiguous. Per the germline V gene, CDR1 is SNHLY and CDR2 is FYNNEI. The CDR3 contains 15 residues. V lost 2 bases, J lost 8 bases, and 16 bases lay in between. As DNA, the CDR3 is TGTGCCAGCAGTGAAATAGGAATCCCCGGCCACATTCAGTACTTC. As protein: CASSEIGIPGHIQYF.

The rearrangement joins TRBV18 to TRBJ2-1, with D perhaps matching TRBD1 or TRBD2 (5 bases each). Looked up from germline, CDR1 is KGHSH and CDR2 is LQKENI. Trimming left V 2 bases short and J 7 bases short, with 9 bases between. This CDR3 contains 13 residues. The CDR3: CASSPGTGNEQFF. The CDR3 DNA follows: TGTGCCAGCTCACCAGGGACGGGGAATGAGCAGTTCTTC.

This rearrangement joins TRBV4-2 to TRBJ1-2; D perhaps matches TRBD1 (5 bases). Germline lookup yields CDR1 LGHNA and CDR2 YNFKEQ. This CDR3 has 12 amino acids. With 4 bases removed from V and 4 bases from J, the gap between germline ends came to 7 bases. The DNA for the CDR3 is TGTGCCAGCAGCCCCCAGGGCTATGGCTACACCTTC. It encodes CASSPQGYGYTF.

J is TRBJ1-1 and V is TRBV6-5; D not resolved. The CDR3 runs 15 residues. CDR1 is MNHEY, CDR2 SVGAGI, per germline. Trimming shortened V by 0 bases and J by 1 base, and 9 bases separated the two germline ends. The CDR3 bases are TGTGCCAGCAGTTACTCGAGTGCTTCGAACACTGAAGCTTTCTTT. It yields the protein CASSYSSASNTEAFF.

The chain employs TRBV27 and TRBJ1-5; no reliable D call. The germline gives CDR1 MNHEY, CDR2 SMNVEV (reference sequence). The CDR3 has 13 amino acids. V lost 2 bases and J lost 6, with 8 bases in between. CDR3 nucleotide sequence: TGTGCCAGCAGTTTAAAAATGGCTCAGCCCCAGCATTTT. This codes for CASSLKMAQPQHF.

V is TRBV5-6 and J is TRBJ2-5, with 9 nucleotides matching TRBD1. This CDR3 spans 16 amino acids. J lost 3 bases, V lost 4 bases, and 10 bases had no gene match. Germline V gene sequence: CDR1 SGHDT, CDR2 YYEEEE. CDR3 protein: CASSGWGQGREETQYF. The DNA of the CDR3 is TGTGCCAGCAGCGGCTGGGGACAGGGCCGTGAAGAGACCCAGTACTTC.

The rearrangement links TRBV18 to TRBJ2-2; D unresolved. Germline CDR1 KGHSH, CDR2 LQKENI. This CDR3 spans 18 amino acids. Trimming removed 0 bases from V and 1 base from J, with 15 bases in between. The CDR3, as DNA: TGTGCCAGCTCACCACCGTTCGGCGCAGGTTTGAACACCGGGGAGCTGTTTTTT. Amino acid sequence: CASSPPFGAGLNTGELFF. Drawing the rest from reference TRBV18 and TRBJ2-2, the complete variable domain is NAGVMQNPRHLVRRRGQEARLRCSPMKGHSHVYWYRQLPEEGLKFMVYLQKENIIDESGMPKERFSAEFPKEGPSILRIQQVVRGDSAAYFCASSPPFGAGLNTGELFFGEGSRLTVL.

There are a few counts of this clone. V is TRBV7-9 and J is TRBJ1-6; possibly TRBD1 for D (6 bases). CDR1 SEHNR and CDR2 FQNEAQ come from the germline V gene (reference sequence). The CDR3 is 16 amino acids. Trimming stripped 5 bases from V and 9 bases from J, with 20 bases between. The DNA of the CDR3 is TGTGCCAGCAGCCCAGCGCGCGGAGGGGGTAGTTCACCCCTCCACTTT. Residues: CASSPARGGGSSPLHF.

V usage is TRBV6-6 and J usage is TRBJ1-1; D remains unclear. Germline CDR1 is MNHNY and CDR2 is SVGAGI (reference sequence). This CDR3 comprises 14 residues. V lost 1 base, J lost 1 base, and 7 bases lay in between. The CDR3 DNA reads as TGTGCCAGCAGTTACTTCGGGCAGAACACTGAAGCTTTCTTT. This encodes CASSYFGQNTEAFF.

This chain uses TRBV14 with TRBJ2-4, with a weak D call TRBD1 (6 bases). The V gene's germline CDR1 is SGHDN and CDR2 FVKESK. The germline V and J ends were trimmed by 3 bases and 0 bases, with 18 bases remaining between them. This CDR3 has 18 amino acids. In DNA, the CDR3 is TGTGCCAGCAGCCAGGATAGGATACAGGGCATAGCCAAAAACATTCAGTACTTC. This codes for CASSQDRIQGIAKNIQYF.

The chain recombines TRBV27 with TRBJ2-1; no clear D. In germline, CDR1 is MNHEY, CDR2 SMNVEV (reference sequence). Trimming removed 5 bases at V and 7 bases at J, with 9 bases between. The CDR3 has 12 residues. CDR3 residues: CASSPARNEQFF. CDR3 DNA sequence: TGTGCCAGCAGTCCTGCTAGGAATGAGCAGTTCTTC.

This clone was detected ten times or more. The sample has other DNA sequences that encode this CDR3 too. The chain carries TRBV7-9 and TRBJ1-1; a possible D gene is TRBD1 (5 bases). The germline CDR1 and CDR2 sequences are SEHNR and FQNEAQ (reference sequence). V lost 6 bases, J lost 1 base, and 9 bases lay in between. CDR3 length: 13 residues. For the CDR3, the DNA is TGTGCCAGCAGTTCCAGGGAGAACACTGAAGCTTTCTTT. It encodes CASSSRENTEAFF.

The chain uses TRBV6-5 and TRBJ2-7, with D perhaps being TRBD1 or TRBD2 (5 bases each). The germline V gene has CDR1 MNHEY and CDR2 SVGAGI. CDR3 size: 15 residues. V lost 6 bases to trimming and J lost 5 bases, with 20 bases between them. The CDR3 DNA is TGTGCCAGCAGACGGTCGGACGGGTTGGGGGACGAGCAGTACTTC. This translates into CASRRSDGLGDEQYF.

This clone has just a few counts. The chain has TRBV5-6 and TRBJ1-2, with D perhaps TRBD1 (5 bases). The CDR3 runs to 14 residues. V was trimmed by 0 bases and J by 8 bases, leaving 14 bases between them. Germline V CDR1 and CDR2: SGHDT, YYEEEE. In nucleotides, the CDR3 is TGTGCCAGCAGCTTGGGGTTGAGGGGTGGGGGCTACACCTTC. This translates into CASSLGLRGGGYTF.

This clone was recorded a few times. J is TRBJ2-1 and V is TRBV7-9, with D hard to call. Trimming shortened V by 4 bases and J by 9 bases, and 10 bases separated the two germline ends. Germline V gene lookup returns CDR1 SEHNR and CDR2 FQNEAQ (reference sequence). The CDR3 consists of 12 residues. CDR3 residues: CASSYLGSEQFF. The DNA for the CDR3 is TGTGCCAGCAGCTATCTAGGAAGTGAGCAGTTCTTC. The full variable domain, in which reference TRBV7-9 and TRBJ2-1 provide the parts outside the CDR3, is DTGVSQNPRHKITKRGQNVTFRCDPISEHNRLYWYRQTLGQGPEFLTYFQNEAQLEKSRLLSDRFSAERPKGSFSTLEIQRTEQGDSAMYLCASSYLGSEQFFGPGTRLTVL.